These 26 T cell receptor beta chains were sequenced from one sample in a study of blood T cell repertoires in COVID-19. Clones were sequenced by immunoSEQ multiplex PCR, and TCRdb holds only the in-frame ones, with some missing. This sample yields 65,000 to 90,000 clones, of which 65% to 85% are seen a single time; roughly 15% belongs to the top ten. The material sequenced was peripheral blood. These TCRs come from a man between 65 and 80 years old with active or convalescent COVID-19.

The chain recombines TRBV5-1 with TRBJ1-4; unclear D gene. CDR1 and CDR2 (germline): SGHRS, YFSETQ. V was shortened by 4 bases and J by 5 bases, with 15 bases between the two germline ends. CDR3 length equals 15 residues. The chain's CDR3 is CASSAGASRNEKLFF. CDR3 sequence (DNA): TGCGCCAGCAGCGCGGGAGCAAGTAGGAATGAAAAACTGTTTTTT.

This rearrangement joins TRBV3-1 (or the pseudogene TRBV3-2) to TRBJ1-5; D remains ambiguous. Between the trimmed V and J ends, which lost 0 bases and 0 bases, there was a span of 9 bases. The CDR3 totals 16 residues. Germline CDR1 reads LGHDT; CDR2 reads YNNKEL (reference sequence). CDR3 nucleotide sequence: TGTGCCAGCAGCCAAGATTTGAGGATTAGCAATCAGCCCCAGCATTTT. Translating gives CASSQDLRISNQPQHF.

This chain uses TRBV18 with TRBJ2-1; TRBD2 might be the D (6 bases). This CDR3 is 12 amino acids long. The V gene lost 3 bases and the J gene lost 9 bases, with 9 bases spanning the gap. Germline-derived CDR1 and CDR2 are KGHSH and LQKENI. CDR3 amino acids: CASSPEGIEQFF. The CDR3 region has the DNA TGTGCCAGCTCACCGGAGGGGATTGAGCAGTTCTTC.

This clone was picked up many times. The chain carries TRBV28 and TRBJ2-7, with TRBD2 matching 7 bases. Germline V gives CDR1 MDHEN, CDR2 SYDVKM. There are 18 residues in the CDR3. Trimming cost V 2 bases and J 7 bases; bases outside gene matches: 20. This CDR3 reads CASSLRGRQPGRALEQYF. CDR3 sequence (DNA): TGTGCCAGCAGTTTACGCGGGAGACAACCGGGACGGGCCTTGGAGCAGTACTTC.

This chain links TRBV10-3 with TRBJ2-3; TRBD2 might be the D (6 bases). The CDR3 extends over 14 amino acids. V gave up 6 bases and J gave up 5 bases, with 15 bases separating them. Germline V lookup: CDR1 ENHRY, CDR2 SYGVKD. The CDR3 protein is CAIRDGKEGDTQYF. The DNA of the CDR3 is TGTGCCATCAGGGACGGGAAGGAGGGAGATACGCAGTATTTT.

The genes are TRBV5-1 and TRBJ2-2; D may be TRBD1 (5 bases). This CDR3 comprises 15 residues. Trimming took 0 bases from V and 1 from J, leaving 7 bases between them. The germline V gene has CDR1 SGHRS and CDR2 YFSETQ. This CDR3 is CASSLDRMNTGELFF. The CDR3 nucleotides read TGCGCCAGCAGCTTGGACAGGATGAACACCGGGGAGCTGTTTTTT. The entire variable domain, with the rest obtained from reference TRBV5-1 and TRBJ2-2, is as follows: KAGVTQTPRYLIKTRGQQVTLSCSPISGHRSVSWYQQTPGQGLQFLFEYFSETQRNKGNFPGRFSGRQFSNSRSEMNVSTLELGDSALYLCASSLDRMNTGELFFGEGSRLTVL.

The rearrangement uses TRBV4-1 and TRBJ2-5; the match to TRBD1 covers 10 bases. J was trimmed by 5 bases and V by 0 bases; bases with no gene match: 9. The CDR3 covers 17 residues. CDR1 is MGHRA and CDR2 is YSYEKL in the germline V gene. In DNA form, the CDR3 reads TGCGCCAGCAGCCAAGATACCGGGACAGGGGTTTGGGAGACCCAGTACTTC. It translates to CASSQDTGTGVWETQYF.

The rearrangement joins TRBV6-5 to TRBJ1-1; 7 bases align to TRBD1. Germline trimming cut 9 bases from V and 4 bases from J; bases unmatched to any gene: 14. Germline-derived CDR1 and CDR2 are MNHEY and SVGAGI. This CDR3 comprises 15 residues. The CDR3 DNA reads as TGTGCCAGTCGGGACAGTTCGTTGAGTCTCACTGAAGCTTTCTTT. Protein sequence: CASRDSSLSLTEAFF.

This rearrangement joins TRBV10-1 to TRBJ1-5; no clear D. This CDR3 is 13 amino acids long. The germline gives CDR1 WNHNN, CDR2 SYGVQD (reference sequence). Between the trimmed V and J ends, which lost 2 bases and 2 bases, there was a span of 4 bases. The CDR3 reads CASSELGNQPQHF. CDR3 nucleotides: TGCGCCAGCAGTGAGCTCGGCAATCAGCCCCAGCATTTT.

The rearrangement links TRBV6-5 to TRBJ2-3, with D tentatively TRBD2 (5 bases). Germline V CDR1 and CDR2: MNHEY, SVGAGI. The CDR3 is made up of 15 amino acids. V lost 2 bases to trimming and J lost 0 bases, with 9 bases between them. The CDR3 region is CASSYSGSSTDTQYF. The CDR3 DNA reads TGTGCCAGCAGTTACAGCGGCTCTAGCACAGATACGCAGTATTTT.

This chain uses TRBV11-2 with TRBJ2-3, with 8 bases fitting TRBD2. CDR3 length: 17 amino acids. Germline V gene data show CDR1 as SGHAT and CDR2 as FQNNGV. The V gene end was trimmed by 1 base and the J gene end by 3 bases; junction bases not matched to a gene: 9. This CDR3 reads CASSLGAAAGATDTQYF. DNA for the CDR3: TGTGCCAGCAGCTTAGGCGCCGCAGCGGGGGCGACAGATACGCAGTATTTT.

This chain joins TRBV2 and TRBJ2-7; no definite D call. The length of the CDR3 is 11 residues. Germline V CDR1 and CDR2: SNHLY, FYNNEI. The V and J ends lost 8 bases and 4 bases respectively, with 9 bases between them. The chain's CDR3 is CASSIEYEQYF. The CDR3 bases are TGTGCCAGCTCTATTGAATACGAGCAGTACTTC.

The V and J genes are TRBV2 and TRBJ1-1; 7 bases match TRBD1. In germline, CDR1 is SNHLY, CDR2 FYNNEI. V was clipped by 5 bases and J by 6 bases; unmatched bases: 3. The CDR3 covers 12 residues. The DNA for the CDR3 is TGTGCCAGCAGTACCAGGGGGGCTGAAGCTTTCTTT. It specifies CASSTRGAEAFF.

The rearrangement uses TRBV3-1 (or the pseudogene TRBV3-2) and TRBJ1-6; D not certain. Germline V gene sequence: CDR1 LGHDT, CDR2 YNNKEL (reference sequence). The CDR3 length is 12 residues. V lost 3 bases, J lost 8 bases, and 5 bases lay in between. DNA for the CDR3: TGTGCCAGCAGCCATACTGATTCACCCCTCCACTTT. It is translated as CASSHTDSPLHF.

The rearrangement uses TRBV30 and TRBJ1-1; the D is unclear. Germline V gene sequence: CDR1 GTSNPN, CDR2 SVGIG (reference sequence). V was cut by 0 bases and J by 0 bases, with 8 bases left in between. The CDR3 extends over 14 amino acids. CDR3 sequence: CAWSVQILNTEAFF. CDR3 coding DNA: TGTGCCTGGAGTGTACAAATATTGAACACTGAAGCTTTCTTT.

The chain couples TRBV9 to TRBJ1-4; D is unclear. The V gene's germline CDR1 is SGDLS and CDR2 YYNGEE. V dropped 3 bases and J dropped 0 bases, with 9 bases sitting between them. The CDR3 extends over 15 amino acids. CDR3 sequence (DNA): TGTGCCAGCAGCGCAACACCAGCAACTAATGAAAAACTGTTTTTT. It codes for CASSATPATNEKLFF.

CDR3 amino acids: CASSFLGTGGGDEQFF. CDR3 in DNA: TGCGCCAGCAGCTTTCTTGGGACAGGGGGAGGGGATGAGCAGTTCTTC. The chain joins TRBV5-1 to TRBJ2-1, with 11 bases lining up with TRBD1. CDR1 and CDR2 (germline): SGHRS, YFSETQ. The length of the CDR3 is 16 residues. Trimming removed 2 bases from V and 8 bases from J; junction bases left unmatched: 9.

V and J are TRBV6-1 and TRBJ1-5; D unclear. Germline lookup yields CDR1 MNHNS and CDR2 SASEGT. CDR3 length equals 15 residues. V lost 3 bases and J 0 bases, leaving 9 bases between the germline ends. DNA for the CDR3: TGTGCCAGCAGTGACCGGGAGGCTAGCAATCAGCCCCAGCATTTT. It is translated as CASSDREASNQPQHF.

The rearrangement uses TRBV19 and TRBJ2-3, with 10 nucleotides matching TRBD2. The CDR3 is 14 residues long. Germline V lookup: CDR1 LNHDA, CDR2 SQIVND (reference sequence). J was trimmed by 5 bases and V by 7 bases; bases with no gene match: 6. The CDR3 reads CASKSGGAEDTQYF. Here the CDR3 DNA reads TGTGCCAGTAAGAGCGGGGGGGCCGAAGATACGCAGTATTTT.

J is TRBJ2-3 and V is TRBV18, with D unclear. Between the trimmed V and J ends, which lost 0 bases and 4 bases, there was a span of 5 bases. This CDR3 has 13 amino acids. Per germline, CDR1 KGHSH and CDR2 LQKENI. As DNA, the CDR3 is TGTGCCAGCTCACCACCAAGCGCAGATACGCAGTATTTT. Its protein is CASSPPSADTQYF.

J is TRBJ2-1 and V is TRBV7-9; D call uncertain. V gave up 5 bases and J gave up 4 bases, with 9 bases separating them. The CDR3 length is 13 residues. Per the germline V gene, CDR1 is SEHNR and CDR2 is FQNEAQ (reference sequence). CDR3 loop: CASSQDSYNEQFF. The CDR3 bases are TGTGCCAGCAGCCAAGACTCATACAATGAGCAGTTCTTC.

This clone has at least ten counts. The gene calls are TRBV7-2 and TRBJ1-2, with D hard to call. V was pared by 4 bases and J by 8 bases, with 14 bases between. The CDR3 length is 13 residues. CDR1 SGHTA and CDR2 FQGNSA come from the germline V gene. CDR3 bases: TGTGCCAGCAGCTCCCCAAACCTGCGAGGCTACACCTTC. This translates into CASSSPNLRGYTF.

This sequence joins TRBV30 and TRBJ2-7; TRBD1 might be the D (6 bases). The CDR3 is 14 residues long. Trimming took off 7 bases at V and 0 bases at J, with 16 bases between the two ends. Germline loops: CDR1 GTSNPN, CDR2 SVGIG (reference sequence). CDR3 loop: CALDRRSSSYEQYF. In DNA form, the CDR3 reads TGTGCCTTAGACAGGCGTTCAAGCTCCTACGAGCAGTACTTC.

The V call is TRBV6-5, the J call TRBJ1-4; D perhaps matches TRBD1 (6 bases). Trimming took 2 bases from V and 8 from J, leaving 15 bases between them. Germline V gene lookup returns CDR1 MNHEY and CDR2 SVGAGI. The CDR3 has 15 amino acids. This chain's CDR3 is CASSYRVRTDEKLFF. In DNA, the CDR3 is TGTGCCAGCAGTTACCGAGTTCGGACAGACGAAAAACTGTTTTTT.

This clone appeared a few times. This sequence joins TRBV5-8 and TRBJ1-5, with a possible D match to TRBD1 (6 bases). Germline loops: CDR1 SGHTS, CDR2 YDEGEE. Trimming left V 0 bases short and J 4 bases short, with 11 bases between. The CDR3 is 15 amino acids. The chain's CDR3 is CASSLEGGENQPQHF. For the CDR3, the DNA is TGTGCCAGCAGCTTGGAAGGGGGGGAAAATCAGCCCCAGCATTTT.

V usage is TRBV6-5 and J usage is TRBJ1-5; TRBD1 agrees at 7 bases. Germline CDR1 reads MNHEY; CDR2 reads SVGAGI. Trimming took 6 bases from V and 4 from J; bases not matched to a gene: 6. The CDR3 spans 14 residues. The CDR3 loop reads CASRPGQHNQPQHF. CDR3 in DNA: TGTGCCAGCAGGCCGGGACAGCATAATCAGCCCCAGCATTTT.